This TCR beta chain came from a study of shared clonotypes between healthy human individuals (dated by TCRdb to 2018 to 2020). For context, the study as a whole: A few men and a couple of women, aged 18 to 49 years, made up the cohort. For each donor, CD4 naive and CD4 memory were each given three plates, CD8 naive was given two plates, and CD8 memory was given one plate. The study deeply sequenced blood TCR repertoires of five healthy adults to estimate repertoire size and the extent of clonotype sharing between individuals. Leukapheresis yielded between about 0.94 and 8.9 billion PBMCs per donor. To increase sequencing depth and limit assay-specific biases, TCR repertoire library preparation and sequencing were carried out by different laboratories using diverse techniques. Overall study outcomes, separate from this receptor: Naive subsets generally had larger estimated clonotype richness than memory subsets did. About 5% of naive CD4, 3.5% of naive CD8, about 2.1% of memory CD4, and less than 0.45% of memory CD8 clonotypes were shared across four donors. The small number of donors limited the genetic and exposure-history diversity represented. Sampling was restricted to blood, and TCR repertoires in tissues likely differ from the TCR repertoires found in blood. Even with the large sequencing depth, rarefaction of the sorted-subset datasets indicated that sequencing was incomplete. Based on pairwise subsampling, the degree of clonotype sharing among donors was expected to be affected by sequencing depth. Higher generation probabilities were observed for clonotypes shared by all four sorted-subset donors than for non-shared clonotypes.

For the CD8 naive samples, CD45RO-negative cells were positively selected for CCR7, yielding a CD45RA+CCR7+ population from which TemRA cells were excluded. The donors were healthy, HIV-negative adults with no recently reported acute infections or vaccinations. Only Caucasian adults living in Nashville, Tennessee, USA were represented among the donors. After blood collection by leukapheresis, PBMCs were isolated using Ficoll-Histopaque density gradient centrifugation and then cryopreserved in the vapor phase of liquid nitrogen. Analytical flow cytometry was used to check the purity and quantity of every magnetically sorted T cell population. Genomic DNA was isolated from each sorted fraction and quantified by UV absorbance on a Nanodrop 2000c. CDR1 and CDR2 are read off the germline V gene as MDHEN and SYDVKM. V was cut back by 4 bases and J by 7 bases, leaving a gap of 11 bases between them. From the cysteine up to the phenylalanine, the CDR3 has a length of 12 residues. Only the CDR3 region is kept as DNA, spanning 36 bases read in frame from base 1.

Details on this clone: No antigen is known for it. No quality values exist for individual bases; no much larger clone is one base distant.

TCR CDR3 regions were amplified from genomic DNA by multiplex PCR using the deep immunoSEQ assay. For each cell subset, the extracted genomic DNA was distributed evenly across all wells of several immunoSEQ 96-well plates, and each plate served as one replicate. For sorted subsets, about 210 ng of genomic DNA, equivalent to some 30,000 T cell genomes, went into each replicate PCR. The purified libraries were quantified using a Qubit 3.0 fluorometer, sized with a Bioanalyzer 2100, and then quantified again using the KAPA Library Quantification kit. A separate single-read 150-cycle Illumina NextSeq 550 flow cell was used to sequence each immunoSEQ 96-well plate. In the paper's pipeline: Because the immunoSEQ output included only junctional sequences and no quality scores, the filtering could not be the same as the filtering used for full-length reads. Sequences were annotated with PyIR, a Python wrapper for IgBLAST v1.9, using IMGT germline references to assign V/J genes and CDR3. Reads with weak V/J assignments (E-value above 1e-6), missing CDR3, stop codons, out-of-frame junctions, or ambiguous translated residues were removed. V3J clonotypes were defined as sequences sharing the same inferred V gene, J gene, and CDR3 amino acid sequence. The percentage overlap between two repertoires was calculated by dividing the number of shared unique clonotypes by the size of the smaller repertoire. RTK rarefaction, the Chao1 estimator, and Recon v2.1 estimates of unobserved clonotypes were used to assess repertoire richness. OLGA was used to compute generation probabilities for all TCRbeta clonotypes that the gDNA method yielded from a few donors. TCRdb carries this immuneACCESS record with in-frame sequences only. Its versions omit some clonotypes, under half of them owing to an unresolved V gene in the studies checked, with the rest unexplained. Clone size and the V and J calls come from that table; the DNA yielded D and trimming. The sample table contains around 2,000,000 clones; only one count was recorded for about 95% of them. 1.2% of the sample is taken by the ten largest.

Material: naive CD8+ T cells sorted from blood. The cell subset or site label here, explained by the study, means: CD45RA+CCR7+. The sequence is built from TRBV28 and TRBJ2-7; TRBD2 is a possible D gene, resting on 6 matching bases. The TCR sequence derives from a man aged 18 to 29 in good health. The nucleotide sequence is TGTGCCAGCAGTTCGGGGGTCTGGGAGCAGTACTTC. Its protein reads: CASSSGVWEQYF.